These T cell receptor beta chains were read from a single sample in a study of blood T cells in healthy people across ages. Via MiXCR, TCRdb re-called the 5' RACE reads, giving one row per CDR3 protein. The sample includes approximately 350,000 distinct CDR3 sequences, 50% to 60% of them seen just once. The source material was blood. The receptors here all came from a man aged 60-69 years in good health. The CDR3 runs from the conserved cysteine through the conserved F or W. The order of the fields is J gene, clone size, V gene, D gene, CDR3 protein, CDR3 DNA. D genes are given only for firm matches. Only part of the rows carry a size: once, few, many, or a class if the clone is expanded.

j_gene: TRBJ1-2; abundance: few; v_gene: TRBV28; d_gene: .; CDR3aa: CAAAGSPYGYTF; CDR3nt: TGTGCCGCCGCAGGGAGCCCCTATGGCTACACCTTC
j_gene: TRBJ2-7; abundance: .; v_gene: TRBV2; d_gene: TRBD1; CDR3aa: CASSRTGTGGISYEQYF; CDR3nt: TGTGCCAGCAGTCGAACTGGGACAGGGGGGATCTCCTACGAGCAGTACTTC
j_gene: TRBJ2-1; abundance: .; v_gene: TRBV5-5; d_gene: .; CDR3aa: CASSLAASTYNEQFF; CDR3nt: TGTGCCAGCAGCTTGGCCGCCAGTACCTACAATGAGCAGTTCTTC
j_gene: TRBJ1-2; abundance: few; v_gene: TRBV27; d_gene: .; CDR3aa: CASGSQASANNYGYTF; CDR3nt: TGTGCCAGCGGCTCCCAGGCGAGCGCGAATAACTATGGCTACACCTTC
j_gene: TRBJ2-5; abundance: .; v_gene: TRBV20-1; d_gene: TRBD2; CDR3aa: CSARDPASGGSYGQYF; CDR3nt: TGCAGTGCTAGAGATCCGGCTAGCGGGGGATCCTACGGGCAGTACTTC
j_gene: TRBJ2-5; abundance: .; v_gene: TRBV15; d_gene: .; CDR3aa: CATSSPAGVFQETQYF; CDR3nt: TGTGCCACCAGCAGCCCGGCAGGGGTTTTCCAAGAGACCCAGTACTTC
j_gene: TRBJ2-6; abundance: many; v_gene: TRBV7-8; d_gene: .; CDR3aa: CASSDRISGANVLTF; CDR3nt: TGTGCCAGCAGCGATCGGATATCTGGGGCCAACGTCCTGACTTTC
j_gene: TRBJ2-7; abundance: .; v_gene: TRBV5-1; d_gene: .; CDR3aa: CASSFGIKGRTDYEQYF; CDR3nt: TGCGCCAGCAGCTTCGGAATTAAGGGGCGAACTGACTACGAGCAGTACTTC
j_gene: TRBJ2-1; abundance: .; v_gene: TRBV6-4; d_gene: .; CDR3aa: CASSDRETSEQFF; CDR3nt: TGTGCCAGCAGTGACCGGGAGACTAGTGAGCAGTTCTTC
j_gene: TRBJ2-6; abundance: .; v_gene: TRBV6-2/TRBV6-3; d_gene: TRBD1; CDR3aa: CASSYTGQGASGANVLTF; CDR3nt: TGTGCCAGCAGTTACACGGGACAGGGGGCGTCTGGGGCCAACGTCCTGACTTTC
j_gene: TRBJ2-5; abundance: few; v_gene: TRBV28; d_gene: .; CDR3aa: CASSFARETQYF; CDR3nt: TGTGCCAGCAGTTTTGCACGGGAGACCCAGTACTTC